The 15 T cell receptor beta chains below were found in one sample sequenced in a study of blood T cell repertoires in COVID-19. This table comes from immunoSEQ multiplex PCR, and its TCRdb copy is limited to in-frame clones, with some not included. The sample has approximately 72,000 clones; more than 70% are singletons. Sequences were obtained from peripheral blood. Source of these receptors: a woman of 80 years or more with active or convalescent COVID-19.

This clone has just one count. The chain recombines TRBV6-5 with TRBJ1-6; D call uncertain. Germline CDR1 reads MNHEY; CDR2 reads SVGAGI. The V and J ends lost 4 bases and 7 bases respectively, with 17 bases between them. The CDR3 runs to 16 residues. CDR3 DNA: TGTGCCAGCAGTTCTGCCCTCCGGAGGCGGAATTCACCCCTCCACTTT. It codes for CASSSALRRRNSPLHF.

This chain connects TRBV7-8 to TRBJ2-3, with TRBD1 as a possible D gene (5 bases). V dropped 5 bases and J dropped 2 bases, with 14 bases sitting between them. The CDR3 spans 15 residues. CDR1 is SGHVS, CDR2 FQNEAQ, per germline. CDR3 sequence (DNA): TGTGCCAGCAGCGCGTCCAGGGAATACACAGATACGCAGTATTTT. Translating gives CASSASREYTDTQYF. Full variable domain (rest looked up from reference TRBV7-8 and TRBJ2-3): GAGVSQSPRYKVAKRGQDVALRCDPISGHVSLFWYQQALGQGPEFLTYFQNEAQLDKSGLPSDRFFAERPEGSVSTLKIQRTQQEDSAVYLCASSASREYTDTQYFGPGTRLTVL.

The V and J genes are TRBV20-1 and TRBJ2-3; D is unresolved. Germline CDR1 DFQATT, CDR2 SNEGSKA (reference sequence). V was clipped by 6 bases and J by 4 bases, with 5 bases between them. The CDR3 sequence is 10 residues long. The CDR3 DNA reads TGCAGTGCGGGCGCAGATACGCAGTATTTT. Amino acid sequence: CSAGADTQYF.

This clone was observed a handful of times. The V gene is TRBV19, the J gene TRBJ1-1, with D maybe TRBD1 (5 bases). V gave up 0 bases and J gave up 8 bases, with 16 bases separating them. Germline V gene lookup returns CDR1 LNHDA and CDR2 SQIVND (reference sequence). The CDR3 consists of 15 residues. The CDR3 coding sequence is TGTGCCAGTAGTATAGATCTGGGGCGCGGGGGGGAAGCTTTCTTT. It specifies CASSIDLGRGGEAFF.

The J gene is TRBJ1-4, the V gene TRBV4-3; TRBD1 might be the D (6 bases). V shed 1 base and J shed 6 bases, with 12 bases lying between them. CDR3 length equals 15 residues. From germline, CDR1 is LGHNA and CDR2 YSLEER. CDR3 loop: CASSQVRAGDEKLFF. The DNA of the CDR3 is TGCGCCAGCAGCCAAGTACGAGCAGGGGATGAAAAACTGTTTTTT.

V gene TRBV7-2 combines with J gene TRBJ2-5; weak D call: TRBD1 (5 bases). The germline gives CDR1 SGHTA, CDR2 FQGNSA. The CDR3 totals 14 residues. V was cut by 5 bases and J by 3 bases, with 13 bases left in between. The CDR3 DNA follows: TGTGCCAGCAGCCCTTTCACGACAGAAGAGACCCAGTACTTC. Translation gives CASSPFTTEETQYF.

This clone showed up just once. This chain's CDR3 is CASSDRGGSNQPQHF. CDR3 bases: TGTGCCAGCAGCGACAGGGGCGGAAGCAATCAGCCCCAGCATTTT. The rearrangement joins TRBV6-5 to TRBJ1-5, with 8 bases fitting TRBD1. There are 15 residues in the CDR3. Germline loops: CDR1 MNHEY, CDR2 SVGAGI. Trimming at V came to 6 bases and at J to 1 base, leaving 5 bases not matched to a gene.

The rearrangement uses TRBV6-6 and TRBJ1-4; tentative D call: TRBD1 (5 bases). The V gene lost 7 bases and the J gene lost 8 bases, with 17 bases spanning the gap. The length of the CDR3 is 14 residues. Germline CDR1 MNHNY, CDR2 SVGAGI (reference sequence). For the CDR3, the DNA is TGTGCCAGCACAATGCAAACGGGGGTGGAAAAACTGTTTTTT. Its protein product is CASTMQTGVEKLFF.

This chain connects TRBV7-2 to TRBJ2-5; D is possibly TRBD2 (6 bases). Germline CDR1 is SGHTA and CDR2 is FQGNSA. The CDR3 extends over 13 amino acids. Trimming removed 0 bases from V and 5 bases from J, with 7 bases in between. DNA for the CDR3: TGTGCCAGCAGCTTAGCTGGAGGGGAGACCCAGTACTTC. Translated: CASSLAGGETQYF.

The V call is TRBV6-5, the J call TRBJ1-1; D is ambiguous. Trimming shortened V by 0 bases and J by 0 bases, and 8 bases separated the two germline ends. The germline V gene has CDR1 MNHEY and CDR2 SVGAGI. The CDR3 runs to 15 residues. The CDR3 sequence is CASSYSRRMNTEAFF. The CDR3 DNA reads TGTGCCAGCAGTTACTCGAGGCGGATGAACACTGAAGCTTTCTTT.

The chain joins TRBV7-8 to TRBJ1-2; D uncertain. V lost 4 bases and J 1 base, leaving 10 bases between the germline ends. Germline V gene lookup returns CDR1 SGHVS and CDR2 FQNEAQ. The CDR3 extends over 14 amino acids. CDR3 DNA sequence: TGTGCCAGCAGCTCGGGGTCCCTTAACTATGGCTACACCTTC. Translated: CASSSGSLNYGYTF.

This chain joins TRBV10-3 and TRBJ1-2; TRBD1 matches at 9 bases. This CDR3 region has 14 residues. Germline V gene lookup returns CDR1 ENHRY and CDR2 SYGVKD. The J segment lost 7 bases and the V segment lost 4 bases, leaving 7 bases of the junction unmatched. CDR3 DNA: TGTGCCATCAGTGGTATTCTGACAGGGGGTGGCTACACCTTC. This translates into CAISGILTGGGYTF.

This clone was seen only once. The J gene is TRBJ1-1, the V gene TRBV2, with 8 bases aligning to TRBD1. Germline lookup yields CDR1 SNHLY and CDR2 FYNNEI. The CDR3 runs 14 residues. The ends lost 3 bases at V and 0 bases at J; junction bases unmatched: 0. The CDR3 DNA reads TGTGCCAGCAGTGACAGGGGGCTGAACACTGAAGCTTTCTTT. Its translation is CASSDRGLNTEAFF.

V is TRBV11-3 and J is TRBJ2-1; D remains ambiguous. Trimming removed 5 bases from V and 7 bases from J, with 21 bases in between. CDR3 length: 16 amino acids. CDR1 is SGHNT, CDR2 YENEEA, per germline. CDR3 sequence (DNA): TGTGCCAGCAGCACACGTGACTCTTCCCCTCTTAATGAGCAGTTCTTC. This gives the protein CASSTRDSSPLNEQFF. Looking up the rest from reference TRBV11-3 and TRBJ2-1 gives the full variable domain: EAGVVQSPRYKIIEKKQPVAFWCNPISGHNTLYWYLQNLGQGPELLIRYENEEAVDDSQLPKDRFSAERLKGVDSTLKIQPAELGDSAVYLCASSTRDSSPLNEQFFGPGTRLTVL.

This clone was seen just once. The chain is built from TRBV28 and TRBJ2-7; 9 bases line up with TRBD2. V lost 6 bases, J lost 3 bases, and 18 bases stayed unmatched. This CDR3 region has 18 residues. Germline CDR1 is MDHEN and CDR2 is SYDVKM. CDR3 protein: CASSSSWVFSGGDYEQYF. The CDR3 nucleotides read TGTGCCAGCAGCTCCTCGTGGGTGTTTAGCGGGGGTGACTACGAGCAGTACTTC.